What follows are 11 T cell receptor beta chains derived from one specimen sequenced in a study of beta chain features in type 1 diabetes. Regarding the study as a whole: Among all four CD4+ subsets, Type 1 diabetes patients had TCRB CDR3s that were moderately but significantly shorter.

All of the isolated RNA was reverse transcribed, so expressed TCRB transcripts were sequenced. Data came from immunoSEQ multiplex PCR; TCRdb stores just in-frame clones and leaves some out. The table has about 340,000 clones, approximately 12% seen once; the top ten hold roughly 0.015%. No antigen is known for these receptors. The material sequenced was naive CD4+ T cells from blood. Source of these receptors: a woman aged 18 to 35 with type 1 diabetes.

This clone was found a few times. The CDR3 coding sequence is TGTGCCAGCAGACTGACAGGACCGGAGAGCATTCAGTACTTC. Residues: CASRLTGPESIQYF. This chain joins TRBV27 and TRBJ2-4; D is possibly TRBD1 (6 bases). V was shortened by 6 bases and J by 9 bases, with 18 bases between the two germline ends. From germline, CDR1 is MNHEY and CDR2 SMNVEV (reference sequence). This CDR3 is 14 amino acids long.

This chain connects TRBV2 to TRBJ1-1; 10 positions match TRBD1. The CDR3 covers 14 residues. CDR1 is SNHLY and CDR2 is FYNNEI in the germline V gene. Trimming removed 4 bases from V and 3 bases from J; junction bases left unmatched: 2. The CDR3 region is CASSGQGAYTEAFF. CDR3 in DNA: TGTGCCAGCAGTGGACAGGGGGCCTACACTGAAGCTTTCTTT.

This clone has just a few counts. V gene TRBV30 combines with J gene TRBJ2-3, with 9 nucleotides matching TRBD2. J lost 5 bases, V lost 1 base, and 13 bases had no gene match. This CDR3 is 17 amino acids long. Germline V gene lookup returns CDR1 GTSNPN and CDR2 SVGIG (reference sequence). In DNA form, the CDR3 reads TGTGCCTGGAGTGGGGGGATAACGGCTAGCGGGAAAGATACGCAGTATTTT. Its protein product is CAWSGGITASGKDTQYF.

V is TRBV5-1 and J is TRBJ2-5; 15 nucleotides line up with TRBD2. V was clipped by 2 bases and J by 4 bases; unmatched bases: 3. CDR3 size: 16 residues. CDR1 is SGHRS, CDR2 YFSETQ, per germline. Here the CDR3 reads CASSFRGLAGGETQYF. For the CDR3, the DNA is TGCGCCAGCAGCTTCCGGGGACTAGCGGGAGGAGAGACCCAGTACTTC.

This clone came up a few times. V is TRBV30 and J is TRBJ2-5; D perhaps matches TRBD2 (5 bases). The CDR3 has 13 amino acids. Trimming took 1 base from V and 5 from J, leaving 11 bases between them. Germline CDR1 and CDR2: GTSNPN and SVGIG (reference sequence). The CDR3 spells CAWSARRGETQYF. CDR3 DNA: TGTGCCTGGAGTGCCCGGCGAGGGGAGACCCAGTACTTC. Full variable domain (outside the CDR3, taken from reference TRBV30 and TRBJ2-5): SQTIHQWPATLVQPVGSPLSLECTVEGTSNPNLYWYRQAAGRGLQLLFYSVGIGQISSEVPQNLSASRPQDRQFILSSKKLLLSDSGFYLCAWSARRGETQYFGPGTRLLVL.

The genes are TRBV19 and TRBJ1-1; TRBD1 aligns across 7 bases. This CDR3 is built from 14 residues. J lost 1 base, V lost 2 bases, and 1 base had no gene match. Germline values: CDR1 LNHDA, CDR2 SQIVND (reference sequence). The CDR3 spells CASSIRDRNTEAFF. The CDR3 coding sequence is TGTGCCAGTAGTATAAGGGACAGGAACACTGAAGCTTTCTTT.

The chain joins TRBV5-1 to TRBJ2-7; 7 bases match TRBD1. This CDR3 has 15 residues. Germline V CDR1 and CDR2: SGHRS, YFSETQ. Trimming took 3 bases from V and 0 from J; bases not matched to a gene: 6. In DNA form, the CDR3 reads TGCGCCAGCAGCTCCGTCGGGGACAGCTCCTACGAGCAGTACTTC. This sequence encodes CASSSVGDSSYEQYF.

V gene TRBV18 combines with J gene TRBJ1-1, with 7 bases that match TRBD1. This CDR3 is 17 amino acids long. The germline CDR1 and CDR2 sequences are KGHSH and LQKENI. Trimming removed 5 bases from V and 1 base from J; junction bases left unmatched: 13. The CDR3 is CASSTVLTGAKNTEAFF. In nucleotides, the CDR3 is TGTGCCAGCTCAACCGTATTAACAGGGGCGAAGAACACTGAAGCTTTCTTT.

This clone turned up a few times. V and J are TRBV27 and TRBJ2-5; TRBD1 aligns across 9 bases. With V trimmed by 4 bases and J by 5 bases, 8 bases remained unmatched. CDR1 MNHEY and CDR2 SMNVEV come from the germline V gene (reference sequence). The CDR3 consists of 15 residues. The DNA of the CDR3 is TGTGCCAGCAGTTCCCAACAGGGGGCATGGGAGACCCAGTACTTC. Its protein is CASSSQQGAWETQYF.

CDR3: CASSPRNDYYNEQFF. The CDR3 DNA sequence: TGTGCCAGCAGCCCCCGAAATGACTACTACAATGAGCAGTTCTTC. The V and J genes are TRBV7-2 and TRBJ2-1, with a weak D call TRBD2 (5 bases). Trimming shortened V by 5 bases and J by 3 bases, and 14 bases separated the two germline ends. There are 15 residues in the CDR3. Germline CDR1 and CDR2: SGHTA and FQGNSA. Filled out from reference TRBV7-2 and TRBJ2-1, the complete variable domain reads GAGVSQSPSNKVTEKGKDVELRCDPISGHTALYWYRQSLGQGLEFLIYFQGNSAPDKSGLPSDRFSAERTGGSVSTLTIQRTQQEDSAVYLCASSPRNDYYNEQFFGPGTRLTVL.

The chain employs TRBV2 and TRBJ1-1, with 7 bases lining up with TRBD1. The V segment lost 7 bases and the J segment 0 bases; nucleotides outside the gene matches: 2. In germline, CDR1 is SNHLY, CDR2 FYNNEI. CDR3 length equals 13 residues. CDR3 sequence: CASTGQLNTEAFF. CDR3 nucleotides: TGTGCCAGCACGGGACAGCTGAACACTGAAGCTTTCTTT.